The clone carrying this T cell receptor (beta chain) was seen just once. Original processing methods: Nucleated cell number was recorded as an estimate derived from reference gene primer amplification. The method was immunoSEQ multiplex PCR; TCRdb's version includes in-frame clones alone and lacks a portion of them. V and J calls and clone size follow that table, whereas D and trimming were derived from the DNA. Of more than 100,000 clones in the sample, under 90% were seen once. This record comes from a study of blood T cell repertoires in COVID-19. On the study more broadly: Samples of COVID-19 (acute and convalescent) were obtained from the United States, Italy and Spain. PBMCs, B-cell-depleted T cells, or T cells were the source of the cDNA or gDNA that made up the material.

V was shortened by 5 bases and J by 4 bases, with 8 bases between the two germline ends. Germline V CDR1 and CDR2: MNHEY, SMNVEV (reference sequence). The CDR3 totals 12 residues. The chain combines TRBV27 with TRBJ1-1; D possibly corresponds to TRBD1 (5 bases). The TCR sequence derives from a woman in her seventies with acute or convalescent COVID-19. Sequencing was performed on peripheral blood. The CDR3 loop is CASSPGGTEAFF. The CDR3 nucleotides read TGTGCCAGCAGTCCCGGGGGCACTGAAGCTTTCTTT.